What follows describes a single TCR beta chain. This sample is drawn from a study of Siglec-9 on CD8 T cells in melanoma. Between the trimmed V and J ends, which lost 0 bases and 8 bases, there was a span of 9 bases. CDR3 size: 13 residues. Germline lookup yields CDR1 SGHRS and CDR2 YFSETQ. TCRdb's table, derived via immunoSEQ multiplex PCR, lists solely in-frame clones and lacks some. The sample has about 36,000 clones, about 80% seen once; the top ten hold over 1.5%. This chain links TRBV5-1 with TRBJ2-1; D may match TRBD1 or TRBD2 (5 bases each). The sequence was collected from a human donor in good health. Sequencing used Siglec-9- CD8+ T cells sorted from blood. The CDR3 protein is CASSLDGTHEQFF. CDR3 DNA: TGCGCCAGCAGCTTGGACGGGACCCATGAGCAGTTCTTC.